Below, 21 T cell receptor beta chains from the same sample are listed, as sequenced in a study of Ad26.COV2.S vaccination and SARS-CoV-2 variants. The treatment: some 19 received Ad26.COV2.S at low or high dose, single or two shots; about 5 received placebo; per-sample allocation not given. The samples were gathered on day 63 after the first injection of vaccine or placebo. Libraries were prepared by immunoSEQ multiplex PCR; TCRdb keeps only in-frame clonotypes and omits some of them. The sample contains some 340,000 clones, around 84% of which appear only once. This specimen consisted of peripheral blood, obtained in a trial of Ad26.COV2.S vaccine versus placebo. These receptor sequences come from a person aged 18-60 years who received the Ad26.COV2.S COVID-19 vaccine or a placebo.

J is TRBJ2-1 and V is TRBV5-1; possibly TRBD1 for D (5 bases). V lost 4 bases and J 9 bases, leaving 11 bases between the germline ends. There are 12 residues in the CDR3. CDR1 SGHRS and CDR2 YFSETQ come from the germline V gene. The chain's CDR3 is CASSPGFGEQFF. In nucleotides, the CDR3 is TGCGCCAGCAGCCCAGGGTTTGGTGAGCAGTTCTTC.

In DNA form, the CDR3 reads TGTGCCAGCAGCTTGGAATCAGGGGGCAGGGGGGAGCTGTTTTTT. This translates into CASSLESGGRGELFF. The J gene is TRBJ2-2, the V gene TRBV5-4, with 8 bases identical to TRBD1. With V trimmed by 0 bases and J by 8 bases, 6 bases remained unmatched. CDR3 length equals 15 residues. Germline values: CDR1 SGHNT, CDR2 YYREEE (reference sequence).

The chain carries TRBV11-2 and TRBJ2-1, with a tentative D call TRBD1 (5 bases). Looked up from germline, CDR1 is SGHAT and CDR2 is FQNNGV. V shed 1 base and J shed 16 bases, with 14 bases lying between them. The CDR3 loop spans 12 amino acids. The DNA of the CDR3 is TGTGCCAGCAGCTTAGGTCGGGCAGGGCCATTCTTC. The encoded protein is CASSLGRAGPFF.

This clone showed up just a few times. The genes are TRBV24-1 and TRBJ1-2; unclear D gene. CDR3 length: 11 amino acids. Between the trimmed V and J ends, which lost 3 bases and 5 bases, there was a span of 3 bases. Germline-derived CDR1 and CDR2 are KGHDR and SFDVKD. The CDR3 coding sequence is TGTGCCACCAGTGATCAATATGGCTACACCTTC. Translation gives CATSDQYGYTF.

The chain employs TRBV18 and TRBJ1-1, with a tentative D call TRBD1 (5 bases). The CDR3 sequence is 15 residues long. V lost 3 bases, J lost 4 bases, and 15 bases lay in between. Germline V gives CDR1 KGHSH, CDR2 LQKENI. This CDR3 is CASSPSEGESTEAFF. For the CDR3, the DNA is TGTGCCAGCTCACCCTCGGAAGGGGAGAGCACTGAAGCTTTCTTT.

This chain links TRBV4-3 with TRBJ2-7, with 7 bases lining up with TRBD1. The CDR3 totals 14 residues. V was pared by 5 bases and J by 2 bases, with 6 bases of the junction left unmatched. Per germline, CDR1 LGHNA and CDR2 YSLEER. CDR3 in DNA: TGCGCCAGCAGCGGCGAAAGGGGGCCCTACGAGCAGTACTTC. This encodes CASSGERGPYEQYF.

V usage is TRBV2 and J usage is TRBJ1-5; a possible D gene is TRBD1 (6 bases). Looked up from germline, CDR1 is SNHLY and CDR2 is FYNNEI. Deletions cut 4 bases from V and 6 bases from J, with 16 bases between. CDR3 size: 15 residues. The CDR3 region has the DNA TGTGCCAGCAGTGCCCAGGGGCCTAGCGGTCAGCCCCAGCATTTT. This gives the protein CASSAQGPSGQPQHF. The entire variable domain, with the rest obtained from reference TRBV2 and TRBJ1-5, is as follows: EPEVTQTPSHQVTQMGQEVILRCVPISNHLYFYWYRQILGQKVEFLVSFYNNEISEKSEIFDDQFSVERPDGSNFTLKIRSTKLEDSAMYFCASSAQGPSGQPQHFGDGTRLSIL.

The table lists this clone with a few counts. The V call is TRBV5-1, the J call TRBJ2-7; a possible D gene is TRBD2 (6 bases). The germline CDR1 and CDR2 sequences are SGHRS and YFSETQ. The CDR3 is 16 residues long. Trimming cost V 2 bases and J 5 bases, with 20 bases left between them. The CDR3 loop reads CASSFTLAGPWDEQYF. In DNA form, the CDR3 reads TGCGCCAGCAGCTTTACACTAGCAGGGCCCTGGGACGAGCAGTACTTC.

This chain joins TRBV18 and TRBJ2-6; no clear D gene. CDR3 length: 16 amino acids. Germline CDR1 reads KGHSH; CDR2 reads LQKENI. V was cut by 2 bases and J by 0 bases, with 8 bases left in between. This CDR3 is CASSPGVSSGANVLTF. The CDR3 nucleotides are TGTGCCAGCTCACCAGGGGTTTCCTCTGGGGCCAACGTCCTGACTTTC. Full variable domain (outside the CDR3, taken from reference TRBV18 and TRBJ2-6): NAGVMQNPRHLVRRRGQEARLRCSPMKGHSHVYWYRQLPEEGLKFMVYLQKENIIDESGMPKERFSAEFPKEGPSILRIQQVVRGDSAAYFCASSPGVSSGANVLTFGAGSRLTVL.

This chain joins TRBV30 and TRBJ1-1; TRBD1 is a possible D gene (6 bases). The CDR3 covers 13 residues. Trimming took 8 bases from V and 5 from J, leaving 18 bases between them. Per the germline V gene, CDR1 is GTSNPN and CDR2 is SVGIG (reference sequence). CDR3 nucleotides: TGTGCCCGGACTAGAGGGGGGGGGACTGAAGCTTTCTTT. It yields the protein CARTRGGGTEAFF.

The gene calls are TRBV4-2 and TRBJ2-1; either TRBD1 or TRBD2 may supply D (5 bases each). Germline V gives CDR1 LGHNA, CDR2 YNFKEQ. V lost 6 bases to trimming and J lost 7 bases, with 10 bases between them. CDR3 length equals 12 residues. This CDR3 is CASRRGWNEQFF. The CDR3 DNA reads TGTGCCAGCAGGAGGGGTTGGAATGAGCAGTTCTTC.

The rearrangement links TRBV19 to TRBJ2-5; TRBD2 is a possible D gene (6 bases). Germline loops: CDR1 LNHDA, CDR2 SQIVND (reference sequence). The CDR3 contains 15 residues. Between the trimmed V and J ends, which lost 4 bases and 4 bases, there was a span of 16 bases. Here the CDR3 DNA reads TGTGCCAGTAGTAGCGGAGGGCGAGGAGGAGAGACCCAGTACTTC. Its translation is CASSSGGRGGETQYF. The whole variable domain, remainder taken from reference TRBV19 and TRBJ2-5, is DGGITQSPKYLFRKEGQNVTLSCEQNLNHDAMYWYRQDPGQGLRLIYYSQIVNDFQKGDIAEGYSVSREKKESFPLTVTSAQKNPTAFYLCASSSGGRGGETQYFGPGTRLLVL.

The genes are TRBV7-8 and TRBJ2-6, with 8 nucleotides matching TRBD2. The CDR3 spans 19 residues. V shed 4 bases and J 0 bases; nucleotides not matched to a gene: 11. Germline assignment: CDR1 SGHVS and CDR2 FQNEAQ. The CDR3 DNA follows: TGTGCCAGCAGCTCCCCATCCGGGACTAGGAGCTCTGGGGCCAACGTCCTGACTTTC. It is translated as CASSSPSGTRSSGANVLTF.

This sequence joins TRBV11-2 and TRBJ1-2, with D possibly TRBD1 on 5 matching bases. The germline V gene encodes CDR1 SGHAT and CDR2 FQNNGV. The V gene lost 0 bases and the J gene lost 4 bases, with 18 bases spanning the gap. The length of the CDR3 is 17 residues. The CDR3 sequence: CASSLDRDGTDIYGYTF. DNA for the CDR3: TGTGCCAGCAGCTTAGATAGGGACGGTACGGACATCTATGGCTACACCTTC.

This clone was seen just once. The rearrangement joins TRBV10-3 to TRBJ1-1; maybe TRBD1 (6 bases). In germline, CDR1 is ENHRY, CDR2 SYGVKD. This CDR3 region has 15 residues. V gave up 3 bases and J gave up 3 bases, with 14 bases separating them. For the CDR3, the DNA is TGTGCCATCAGTGAACGCGGACAGACTGACACTGAAGCTTTCTTT. Its translation: CAISERGQTDTEAFF.

Points on this clone: One end of the junction varies from germline; a read error may be responsible. J is TRBJ2-2 and V is TRBV19, with a tentative D call TRBD1 (6 bases). In germline, CDR1 is LNHDA, CDR2 SQIVND (reference sequence). The CDR3 contains 16 residues. CDR3 sequence reads: CAGSINRVLAPGELFF. In nucleotides, the CDR3 is TGTGCCGGTAGTATAAACAGGGTCCTCGCTCCCGGGGAGCTGTTTTTT.

The rearrangement joins TRBV19 to TRBJ1-3; D is unclear. Trimming took 6 bases from V and 0 from J, leaving 12 bases between them. CDR3 length equals 15 residues. Germline V gene sequence: CDR1 LNHDA, CDR2 SQIVND (reference sequence). The CDR3 coding sequence is TGTGCCAGTAGCGCCAGGTCGGGCTCTGGAAACACCATATATTTT. Translated: CASSARSGSGNTIYF.

A few counts support this clone. V is TRBV6-6 and J is TRBJ1-1; 10 bases match TRBD1. Germline V CDR1 and CDR2: MNHNY, SVGAGI (reference sequence). This CDR3 comprises 15 residues. V shed 2 bases, J shed 5 bases, and the junction held 5 bases outside the gene matches. The CDR3 spells CASSYGGTGVTEAFF. Here the CDR3 DNA reads TGTGCCAGCAGTTACGGTGGGACAGGGGTGACTGAAGCTTTCTTT.

The genes are TRBV5-5 and TRBJ2-5, with D unclear. Germline CDR1 is SGHKS and CDR2 is YYEKEE (reference sequence). The CDR3 spans 15 residues. Trimming left V 4 bases short and J 5 bases short, with 18 bases between. The CDR3 DNA follows: TGTGCCAGCAGCCCAAGCTTGGTGTTTCAGGAGACCCAGTACTTC. Translated: CASSPSLVFQETQYF.

This CDR3 is CASSLTFQETQYF. In DNA, the CDR3 is TGTGCCAGCAGCTTGACCTTCCAAGAGACCCAGTACTTC. This chain connects TRBV5-4 to TRBJ2-5; D call uncertain. This CDR3 is built from 13 residues. With 1 base removed from V and 1 base from J, the gap between germline ends came to 5 bases. CDR1 SGHNT and CDR2 YYREEE come from the germline V gene (reference sequence).

The chain employs TRBV20-1 and TRBJ2-5, with 8 nucleotides matching TRBD2. The length of the CDR3 is 11 residues. Germline assignment: CDR1 DFQATT and CDR2 SNEGSKA (reference sequence). CDR3 in DNA: TGCAGCGGAGCGGGGGTAGAGACCCAGTACTTC. This sequence encodes CSGAGVETQYF.